Listed below are T cell receptor beta chains from one sample, sequenced in a study of blood T cells in healthy people across ages. MiXCR, applied by TCRdb to the 5' RACE reads, yields one record per CDR3 protein. The top ten hold about 0.72% of the sample, which has some 1,000,000 distinct CDR3 sequences, approximately 25% seen once. In addition, the sample was reused for a study of T cells of mothers and their children.

Sequenced material: blood. These receptors all come from a girl aged 2-9 years in good health. Both conserved end residues are part of each CDR3. Fields, in order: clone size, D gene, J gene, V gene, CDR3 protein, CDR3 DNA. A D gene is named only where the DNA matches it firmly. The size of a clone is reported for some rows only, either as once, few or many, or as a class for expanded clones.

abundance: NA; d_gene: NA; j_gene: TRBJ1-4; v_gene: TRBV6-1; CDR3aa: CASTSTGGDEKLFF; CDR3nt: TGTGCCAGCACTTCAACCGGGGGCGACGAAAAACTGTTTTTT
abundance: few; d_gene: TRBD1; j_gene: TRBJ2-7; v_gene: TRBV6-2/TRBV6-3; CDR3aa: CASSPFSGTGPHEQYF; CDR3nt: TGTGCCAGCAGCCCATTTTCCGGGACAGGGCCCCACGAGCAGTACTTC
abundance: NA; d_gene: TRBD2; j_gene: TRBJ2-7; v_gene: TRBV29-1; CDR3aa: CSVFSGRSSYEQYF; CDR3nt: TGCAGCGTCTTTAGCGGGAGGAGCTCCTACGAGCAGTACTTC
abundance: few; d_gene: NA; j_gene: TRBJ2-2; v_gene: TRBV29-1; CDR3aa: CSVLEGGAGELFF; CDR3nt: TGCAGCGTCCTAGAGGGGGGAGCCGGGGAGCTGTTTTTT
abundance: few; d_gene: NA; j_gene: TRBJ2-3; v_gene: TRBV7-9; CDR3aa: CASRTGLGTDTQYF; CDR3nt: TGTGCCAGCAGGACCGGCCTCGGCACAGATACGCAGTATTTT
abundance: NA; d_gene: NA; j_gene: TRBJ2-5; v_gene: TRBV7-2; CDR3aa: CASTVRGAETQYF; CDR3nt: TGCGCCAGCACCGTTAGAGGGGCAGAGACCCAGTACTTC
abundance: NA; d_gene: TRBD1; j_gene: TRBJ2-3; v_gene: TRBV6-2/TRBV6-3; CDR3aa: CASSYLGDSPYTDTQYF; CDR3nt: TGTGCCAGCAGTTACTTGGGGGACAGCCCATACACAGATACGCAGTATTTT
abundance: NA; d_gene: NA; j_gene: TRBJ2-7; v_gene: TRBV28; CDR3aa: CASRTGTASSYEQYF; CDR3nt: TGTGCCAGCAGGACCGGGACCGCAAGCTCCTACGAGCAGTACTTC
abundance: few; d_gene: NA; j_gene: TRBJ2-1; v_gene: TRBV7-3; CDR3aa: CASSLTPAGEQFF; CDR3nt: TGTGCCAGCAGCTTAACCCCTGCGGGTGAGCAGTTCTTC
abundance: NA; d_gene: NA; j_gene: TRBJ2-5; v_gene: TRBV9; CDR3aa: CASSVGLVKGVETQYF; CDR3nt: TGTGCCAGCAGCGTAGGACTGGTAAAGGGGGTAGAGACCCAGTACTTC
abundance: NA; d_gene: NA; j_gene: TRBJ1-2; v_gene: TRBV12-3/TRBV12-4; CDR3aa: CATQAGQFYGYTF; CDR3nt: TGTGCCACCCAGGCCGGGCAGTTCTATGGCTACACCTTC
abundance: NA; d_gene: NA; j_gene: TRBJ1-1; v_gene: TRBV5-6; CDR3aa: CASSFRGRNTEAFF; CDR3nt: TGTGCCAGCAGCTTCAGGGGAAGGAACACTGAAGCTTTCTTT
abundance: NA; d_gene: NA; j_gene: TRBJ1-2; v_gene: TRBV28; CDR3aa: CASSSFGVYGYTF; CDR3nt: TGTGCCAGCAGTTCGTTCGGAGTCTATGGCTACACCTTC
abundance: few; d_gene: NA; j_gene: TRBJ2-1; v_gene: TRBV28; CDR3aa: CASRENEQFF; CDR3nt: TGTGCCAGCAGGGAGAATGAGCAGTTCTTC
abundance: NA; d_gene: TRBD2; j_gene: TRBJ2-7; v_gene: TRBV20-1; CDR3aa: CSASNSGSGYEQYF; CDR3nt: TGCAGTGCTAGTAATAGCGGGAGCGGATACGAGCAGTACTTC
abundance: NA; d_gene: NA; j_gene: TRBJ2-5; v_gene: TRBV2; CDR3aa: CASESGSIIQETQYF; CDR3nt: TGTGCCAGCGAATCTGGGTCTATTATACAAGAGACCCAGTACTTC
abundance: few; d_gene: NA; j_gene: TRBJ2-5; v_gene: TRBV5-1; CDR3aa: CASTISGTFEETQYF; CDR3nt: TGCGCCAGCACCATCTCCGGGACTTTTGAAGAGACCCAGTACTTC
abundance: NA; d_gene: NA; j_gene: TRBJ2-5; v_gene: TRBV5-8; CDR3aa: CASSLEPELKTQYF; CDR3nt: TGTGCCAGCAGCTTGGAACCCGAGTTAAAGACCCAGTACTTC
abundance: few; d_gene: TRBD2; j_gene: TRBJ2-7; v_gene: TRBV13; CDR3aa: CASSLVGGGASSYEQYF; CDR3nt: TGTGCCAGCAGCTTAGTTGGCGGGGGGGCCTCGAGCTACGAGCAGTACTTC
abundance: NA; d_gene: TRBD2; j_gene: TRBJ2-3; v_gene: TRBV10-3; CDR3aa: CAISDLAELGTQYF; CDR3nt: TGTGCCATCAGTGACCTAGCGGAACTTGGGACGCAGTATTTT
abundance: few; d_gene: NA; j_gene: TRBJ2-7; v_gene: TRBV10-3; CDR3aa: CAISAGARVSYEQYF; CDR3nt: TGTGCCATCAGTGCCGGAGCCAGAGTCTCCTACGAGCAGTACTTC
abundance: NA; d_gene: NA; j_gene: TRBJ1-5; v_gene: TRBV27; CDR3aa: CASSPLQGFQPQHF; CDR3nt: TGTGCCAGCAGTCCCCTGCAGGGTTTCCAGCCCCAGCATTTT
abundance: few; d_gene: NA; j_gene: TRBJ1-4; v_gene: TRBV24-1; CDR3aa: CATSNGQPNEKLFF; CDR3nt: TGTGCCACCAGCAACGGACAGCCTAATGAAAAACTGTTTTTT
abundance: NA; d_gene: TRBD2; j_gene: TRBJ2-7; v_gene: TRBV3-1; CDR3aa: CASSQGRAGIGYEQYF; CDR3nt: TGTGCCAGCAGCCAAGGCAGAGCGGGAATAGGATACGAGCAGTACTTC
abundance: NA; d_gene: TRBD1; j_gene: TRBJ2-5; v_gene: TRBV24-1; CDR3aa: CATSDYGTGETQYF; CDR3nt: TGTGCCACCAGTGACTATGGGACAGGAGAGACCCAGTACTTC
abundance: NA; d_gene: TRBD2; j_gene: TRBJ2-1; v_gene: TRBV29-1; CDR3aa: CSVEDGSGNPNEQFF; CDR3nt: TGCAGCGTTGAAGACGGTAGCGGGAACCCCAATGAGCAGTTCTTC
abundance: NA; d_gene: NA; j_gene: TRBJ2-5; v_gene: TRBV6-1; CDR3aa: CASRAAWSSETQYF; CDR3nt: TGTGCCAGCAGGGCTGCGTGGAGTAGCGAGACCCAGTACTTC
abundance: NA; d_gene: NA; j_gene: TRBJ2-7; v_gene: TRBV20-1; CDR3aa: CSARDPQPSYEQYF; CDR3nt: TGCAGTGCTAGAGATCCCCAGCCGTCCTACGAGCAGTACTTC
abundance: NA; d_gene: NA; j_gene: TRBJ2-7; v_gene: TRBV5-6; CDR3aa: CASTDPWQGRRDEQYF; CDR3nt: TGTGCCAGCACCGACCCCTGGCAGGGTAGGCGCGACGAGCAGTACTTC
abundance: NA; d_gene: TRBD2; j_gene: TRBJ2-1; v_gene: TRBV7-2; CDR3aa: CASSLVARIAGRSEQFF; CDR3nt: TGTGCCAGCAGCTTAGTCGCGAGGATAGCGGGGAGGAGTGAGCAGTTCTTC
abundance: few; d_gene: NA; j_gene: TRBJ2-5; v_gene: TRBV29-1; CDR3aa: CSVEKHQEETQYF; CDR3nt: TGCAGCGTTGAGAAGCACCAAGAGGAGACCCAGTACTTC
abundance: few; d_gene: NA; j_gene: TRBJ1-1; v_gene: TRBV5-1; CDR3aa: CASSLGAQNTEAFF; CDR3nt: TGCGCCAGCAGCTTGGGAGCCCAAAACACTGAAGCTTTCTTT
abundance: NA; d_gene: NA; j_gene: TRBJ1-5; v_gene: TRBV27; CDR3aa: CASNILGDSKQPQHF; CDR3nt: TGTGCCAGCAATATTTTAGGCGACAGCAAACAGCCCCAGCATTTT
abundance: NA; d_gene: NA; j_gene: TRBJ2-7; v_gene: TRBV9; CDR3aa: CASSVGLPSTYEQYF; CDR3nt: TGTGCCAGCAGCGTAGGTCTCCCGTCGACATACGAGCAGTACTTC
abundance: many; d_gene: NA; j_gene: TRBJ2-1; v_gene: TRBV9; CDR3aa: CASSDGGSLNNEQFF; CDR3nt: TGTGCCAGCAGTGATGGGGGGAGTCTCAATAATGAGCAGTTCTTC
abundance: NA; d_gene: TRBD1; j_gene: TRBJ2-1; v_gene: TRBV3-1; CDR3aa: CASSPRTGGDLGQFF; CDR3nt: TGTGCCAGCAGCCCCCGGACAGGGGGCGATTTGGGGCAGTTCTTC
abundance: few; d_gene: NA; j_gene: TRBJ2-3; v_gene: TRBV9; CDR3aa: CASSVEGHADTQYF; CDR3nt: TGTGCCAGCAGCGTAGAGGGACATGCAGATACGCAGTATTTT
abundance: NA; d_gene: NA; j_gene: TRBJ2-3; v_gene: TRBV5-1; CDR3aa: CASSLSIWGTDTQYF; CDR3nt: TGCGCCAGCAGCTTATCGATTTGGGGAACAGATACGCAGTATTTT
abundance: many; d_gene: NA; j_gene: TRBJ2-6; v_gene: TRBV2; CDR3aa: CASSKAGANVLTF; CDR3nt: TGTGCCAGCAGTAAGGCTGGGGCCAACGTCCTGACTTTC
abundance: NA; d_gene: TRBD2; j_gene: TRBJ2-1; v_gene: TRBV4-2; CDR3aa: CASSQGTSGANNEQFF; CDR3nt: TGTGCCAGCAGCCAAGGGACTAGCGGGGCAAACAATGAGCAGTTCTTC
abundance: NA; d_gene: NA; j_gene: TRBJ2-7; v_gene: TRBV27; CDR3aa: CASSFSYGTSSYEQYF; CDR3nt: TGTGCCAGCAGTTTTAGTTACGGGACCTCTAGCTACGAGCAGTACTTC
abundance: NA; d_gene: NA; j_gene: TRBJ2-3; v_gene: TRBV29-1; CDR3aa: CSVAPIRLDTQYF; CDR3nt: TGCAGCGTTGCCCCGATTCGGTTGGATACGCAGTATTTT
abundance: NA; d_gene: TRBD1; j_gene: TRBJ1-4; v_gene: TRBV13; CDR3aa: CASSGAGTGMPDNEKLFF; CDR3nt: TGTGCCAGCAGCGGAGCCGGGACAGGGATGCCAGATAATGAAAAACTGTTTTTT
abundance: NA; d_gene: NA; j_gene: TRBJ2-7; v_gene: TRBV20-1; CDR3aa: CSAPQLAYPYEQYF; CDR3nt: TGCAGTGCCCCTCAGCTAGCCTATCCCTACGAGCAGTACTTC
abundance: few; d_gene: TRBD2; j_gene: TRBJ2-7; v_gene: TRBV27; CDR3aa: CASSSLGLAGGIDEQYF; CDR3nt: TGTGCCAGCAGTTCCTTGGGACTAGCGGGAGGGATCGACGAGCAGTACTTC
abundance: few; d_gene: NA; j_gene: TRBJ2-7; v_gene: TRBV7-2; CDR3aa: CASSLNGQQYF; CDR3nt: TGTGCCAGCAGCTTAAATGGCCAGCAGTACTTC
abundance: NA; d_gene: TRBD1; j_gene: TRBJ2-4; v_gene: TRBV12-5; CDR3aa: CASGEQGLGAKNIQYF; CDR3nt: TGTGCTAGTGGGGAACAGGGGCTGGGGGCCAAAAACATTCAGTACTTC
abundance: few; d_gene: TRBD1; j_gene: TRBJ2-7; v_gene: TRBV27; CDR3aa: CASRGQGVGEQYF; CDR3nt: TGTGCCAGCAGGGGACAGGGTGTAGGCGAGCAGTACTTC
abundance: once; d_gene: NA; j_gene: TRBJ2-5; v_gene: TRBV12-3/TRBV12-4; CDR3aa: CASSFEGGTQYF; CDR3nt: TGTGCCAGCAGTTTTGAGGGTGGGACCCAGTACTTC
abundance: NA; d_gene: TRBD1; j_gene: TRBJ1-5; v_gene: TRBV12-3/TRBV12-4; CDR3aa: CASQGVSNQPQHF; CDR3nt: TGTGCCAGCCAGGGGGTTAGCAATCAGCCCCAGCATTTT
abundance: few; d_gene: TRBD2; j_gene: TRBJ2-1; v_gene: TRBV19; CDR3aa: CASFGLAGGHFEQFF; CDR3nt: TGTGCCAGTTTTGGACTAGCGGGGGGGCATTTTGAGCAGTTCTTC
abundance: few; d_gene: NA; j_gene: TRBJ2-6; v_gene: TRBV6-1; CDR3aa: CASSEFDVGPSGANVLTF; CDR3nt: TGTGCCAGCAGTGAATTTGATGTCGGACCCTCTGGGGCCAACGTCCTGACTTTC
abundance: few; d_gene: NA; j_gene: TRBJ2-5; v_gene: TRBV11-2; CDR3aa: CASSLQARLFNPGDQETQYF; CDR3nt: TGTGCCAGCAGCTTACAGGCCCGGCTATTCAACCCTGGGGACCAAGAGACCCAGTACTTC
abundance: NA; d_gene: TRBD1; j_gene: TRBJ1-5; v_gene: TRBV7-2; CDR3aa: CASSRRDRLNQPQHF; CDR3nt: TGTGCCAGCAGCCGCCGGGACAGGCTTAATCAGCCCCAGCATTTT